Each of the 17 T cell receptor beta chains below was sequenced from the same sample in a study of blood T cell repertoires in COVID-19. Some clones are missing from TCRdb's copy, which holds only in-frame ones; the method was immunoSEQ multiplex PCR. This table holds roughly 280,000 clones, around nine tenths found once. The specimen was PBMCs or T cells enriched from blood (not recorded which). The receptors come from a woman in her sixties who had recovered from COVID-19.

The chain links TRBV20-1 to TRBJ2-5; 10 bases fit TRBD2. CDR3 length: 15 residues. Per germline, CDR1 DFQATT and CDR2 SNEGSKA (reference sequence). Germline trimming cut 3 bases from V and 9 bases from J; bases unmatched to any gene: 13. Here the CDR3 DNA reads TGCAGTGCTAGTTCTCTAGCGGGGGACCCTTGGGCCCAGTACTTC. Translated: CSASSLAGDPWAQYF.

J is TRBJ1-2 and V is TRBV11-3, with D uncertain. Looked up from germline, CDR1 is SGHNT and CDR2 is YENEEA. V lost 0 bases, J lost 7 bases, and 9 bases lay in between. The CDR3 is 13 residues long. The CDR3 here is CASSLESAGGYTF. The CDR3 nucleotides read TGTGCCAGCAGCTTAGAGTCGGCAGGTGGCTACACCTTC.

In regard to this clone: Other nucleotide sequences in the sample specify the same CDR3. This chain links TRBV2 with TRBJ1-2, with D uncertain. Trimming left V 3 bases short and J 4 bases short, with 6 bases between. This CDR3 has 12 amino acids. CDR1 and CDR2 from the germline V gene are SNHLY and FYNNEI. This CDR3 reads CASSDRGYGYTF. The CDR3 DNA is TGTGCCAGCAGTGATCGAGGCTATGGCTACACCTTC.

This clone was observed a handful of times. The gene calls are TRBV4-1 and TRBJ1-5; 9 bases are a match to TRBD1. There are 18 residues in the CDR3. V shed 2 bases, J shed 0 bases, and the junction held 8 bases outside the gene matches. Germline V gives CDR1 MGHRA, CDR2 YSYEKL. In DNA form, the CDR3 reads TGCGCCAGCAGCCAATTGACAGGGGGTTCACTTAGCAATCAGCCCCAGCATTTT. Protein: CASSQLTGGSLSNQPQHF.

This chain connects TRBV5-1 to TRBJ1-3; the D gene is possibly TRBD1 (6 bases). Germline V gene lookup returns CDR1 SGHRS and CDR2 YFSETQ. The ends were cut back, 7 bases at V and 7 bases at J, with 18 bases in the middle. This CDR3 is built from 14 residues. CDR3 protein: CASSVVPGDNTIYF. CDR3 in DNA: TGCGCCAGCTCAGTAGTTCCAGGGGATAACACCATATATTTT.

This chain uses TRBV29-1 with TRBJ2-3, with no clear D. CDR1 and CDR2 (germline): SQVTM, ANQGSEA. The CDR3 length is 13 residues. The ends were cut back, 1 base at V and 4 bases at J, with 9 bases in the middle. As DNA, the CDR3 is TGCAGCGTTGAAGTGGTAGAGTCAGATACGCAGTATTTT. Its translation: CSVEVVESDTQYF.

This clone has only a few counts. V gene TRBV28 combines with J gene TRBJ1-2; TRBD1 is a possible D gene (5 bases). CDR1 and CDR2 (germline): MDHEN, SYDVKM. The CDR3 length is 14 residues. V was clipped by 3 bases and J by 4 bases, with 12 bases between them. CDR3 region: CASSLGQSIYGYTF. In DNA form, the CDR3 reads TGTGCCAGCAGTTTGGGGCAGTCTATCTATGGCTACACCTTC.

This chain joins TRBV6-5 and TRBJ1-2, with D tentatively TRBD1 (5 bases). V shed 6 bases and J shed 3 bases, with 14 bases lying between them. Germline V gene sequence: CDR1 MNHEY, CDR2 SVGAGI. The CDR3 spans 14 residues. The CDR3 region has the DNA TGTGCCAGCAGGGCGTCCTGGGGGGACTATGGCTACACCTTC. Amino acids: CASRASWGDYGYTF.

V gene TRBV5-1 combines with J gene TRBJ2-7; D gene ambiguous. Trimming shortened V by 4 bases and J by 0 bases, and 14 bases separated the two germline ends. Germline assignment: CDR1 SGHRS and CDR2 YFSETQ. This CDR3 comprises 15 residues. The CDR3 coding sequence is TGCGCCAGCAGCGATCAAGGTAGGAGCTCCTACGAGCAGTACTTC. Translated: CASSDQGRSSYEQYF.

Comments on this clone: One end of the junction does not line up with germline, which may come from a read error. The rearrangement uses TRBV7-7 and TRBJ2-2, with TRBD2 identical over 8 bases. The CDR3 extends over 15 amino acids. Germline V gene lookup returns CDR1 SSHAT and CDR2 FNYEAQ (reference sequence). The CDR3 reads CASSLTSANTGELFF. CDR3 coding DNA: TGTGCTAGCAGCCTGACTAGCGCGAACACCGGGGAGCTGTTTTTT.

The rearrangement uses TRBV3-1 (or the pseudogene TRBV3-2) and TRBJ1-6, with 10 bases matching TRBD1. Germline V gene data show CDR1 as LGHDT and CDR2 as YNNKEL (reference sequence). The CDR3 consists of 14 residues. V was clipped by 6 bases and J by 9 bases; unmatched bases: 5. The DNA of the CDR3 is TGTGCCAGCAGTTCCGACAGGGGGCTTTCACCCCTCCACTTT. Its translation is CASSSDRGLSPLHF.

This CDR3 reads CASSVGGQGGIYEQFF. Written as DNA, the CDR3 is TGTGCCAGCAGCGTAGGAGGACAGGGCGGGATATACGAGCAGTTCTTC. V and J are TRBV9 and TRBJ2-1; 8 bases line up with TRBD1. In germline, CDR1 is SGDLS, CDR2 YYNGEE. This CDR3 spans 16 amino acids. V trimming: 0 bases; J trimming: 10 bases; junction bases outside the gene matches: 12. The full variable domain, with the rest looked up from reference TRBV9 and TRBJ2-1, is DSGVTQTPKHLITATGQRVTLRCSPRSGDLSVYWYQQSLDQGLQFLIQYYNGEERAKGNILERFSAQQFPDLHSELNLSSLELGDSALYFCASSVGGQGGIYEQFFGPGTRLTVL.

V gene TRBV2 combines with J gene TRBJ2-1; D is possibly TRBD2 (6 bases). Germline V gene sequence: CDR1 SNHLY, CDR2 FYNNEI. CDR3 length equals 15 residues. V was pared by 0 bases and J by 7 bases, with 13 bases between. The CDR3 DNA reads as TGTGCCAGCAGTGAAGCGCTTCCGGGGGTGAATGAGCAGTTCTTC. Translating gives CASSEALPGVNEQFF. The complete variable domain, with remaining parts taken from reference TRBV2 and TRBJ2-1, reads EPEVTQTPSHQVTQMGQEVILRCVPISNHLYFYWYRQILGQKVEFLVSFYNNEISEKSEIFDDQFSVERPDGSNFTLKIRSTKLEDSAMYFCASSEALPGVNEQFFGPGTRLTVL.

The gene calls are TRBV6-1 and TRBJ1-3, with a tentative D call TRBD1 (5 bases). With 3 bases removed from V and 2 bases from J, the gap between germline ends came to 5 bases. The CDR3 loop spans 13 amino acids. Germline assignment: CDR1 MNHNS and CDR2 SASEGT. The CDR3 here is CASSETAGNTIYF. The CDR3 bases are TGTGCCAGCAGTGAGACAGCTGGAAACACCATATATTTT.

The CDR3 loop is CASSRGGMNTEAFF. The CDR3 DNA is TGTGCCAGCAGCCGTGGAGGTATGAACACTGAAGCTTTCTTT. The chain combines TRBV2 with TRBJ1-1, with no clear D. The germline V and J ends were trimmed by 6 bases and 0 bases, with 11 bases remaining between them. The CDR3 extends over 14 amino acids. Germline V lookup: CDR1 SNHLY, CDR2 FYNNEI. Full variable domain (missing parts from reference TRBV2 and TRBJ1-1): EPEVTQTPSHQVTQMGQEVILRCVPISNHLYFYWYRQILGQKVEFLVSFYNNEISEKSEIFDDQFSVERPDGSNFTLKIRSTKLEDSAMYFCASSRGGMNTEAFFGQGTRLTVV.

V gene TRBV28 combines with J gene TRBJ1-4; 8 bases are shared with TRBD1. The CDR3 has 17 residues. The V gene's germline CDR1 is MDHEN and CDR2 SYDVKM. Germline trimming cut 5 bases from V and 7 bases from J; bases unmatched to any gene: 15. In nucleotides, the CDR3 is TGTGCCAGCAGTCAGGACAGGGACCCCCAATGGGGTGAAAAACTGTTTTTT. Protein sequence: CASSQDRDPQWGEKLFF.

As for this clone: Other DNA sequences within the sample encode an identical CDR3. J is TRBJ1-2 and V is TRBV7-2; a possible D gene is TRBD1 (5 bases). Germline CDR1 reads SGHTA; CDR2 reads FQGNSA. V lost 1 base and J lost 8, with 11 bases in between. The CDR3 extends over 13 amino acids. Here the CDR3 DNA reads TGTGCCAGCAGCTTAGAAGGGGCTCGAGGCTACACCTTC. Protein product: CASSLEGARGYTF.